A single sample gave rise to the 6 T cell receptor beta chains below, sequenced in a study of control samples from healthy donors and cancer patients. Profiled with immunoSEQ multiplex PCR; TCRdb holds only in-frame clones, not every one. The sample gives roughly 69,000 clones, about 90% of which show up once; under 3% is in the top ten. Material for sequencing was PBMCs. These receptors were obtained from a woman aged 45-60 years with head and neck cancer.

The CDR3 loop reads CATSDLGGDTGELFF. CDR3 DNA: TGTGCCACCAGTGATTTGGGGGGCGACACCGGGGAGCTGTTTTTT. This sequence joins TRBV24-1 and TRBJ2-2; tentative D call: TRBD1 (6 bases). CDR3 size: 15 residues. V dropped 0 bases and J dropped 3 bases, with 7 bases sitting between them. Germline lookup yields CDR1 KGHDR and CDR2 SFDVKD.

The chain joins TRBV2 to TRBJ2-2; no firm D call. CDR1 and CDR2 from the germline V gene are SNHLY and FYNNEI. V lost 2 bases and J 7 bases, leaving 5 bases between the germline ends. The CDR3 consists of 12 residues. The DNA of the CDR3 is TGTGCCAGCAGTGAATATAGCGGGGAGCTGTTTTTT. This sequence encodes CASSEYSGELFF.

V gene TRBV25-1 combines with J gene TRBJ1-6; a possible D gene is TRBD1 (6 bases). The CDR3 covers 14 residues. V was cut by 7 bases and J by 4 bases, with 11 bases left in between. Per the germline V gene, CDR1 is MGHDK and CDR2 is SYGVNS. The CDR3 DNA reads TGTGCCAGCACCATAACAGGGTATAATTCACCCCTCCACTTT. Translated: CASTITGYNSPLHF.

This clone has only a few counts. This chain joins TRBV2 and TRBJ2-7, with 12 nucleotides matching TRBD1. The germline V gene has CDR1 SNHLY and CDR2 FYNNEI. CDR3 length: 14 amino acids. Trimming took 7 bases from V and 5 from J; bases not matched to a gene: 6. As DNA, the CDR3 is TGTGCCAGCAAGGGACAGGGGGCCTCGCACGAGCAGTACTTC. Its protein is CASKGQGASHEQYF. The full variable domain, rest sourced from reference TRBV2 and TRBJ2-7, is EPEVTQTPSHQVTQMGQEVILRCVPISNHLYFYWYRQILGQKVEFLVSFYNNEISEKSEIFDDQFSVERPDGSNFTLKIRSTKLEDSAMYFCASKGQGASHEQYFGPGTRLTVT.

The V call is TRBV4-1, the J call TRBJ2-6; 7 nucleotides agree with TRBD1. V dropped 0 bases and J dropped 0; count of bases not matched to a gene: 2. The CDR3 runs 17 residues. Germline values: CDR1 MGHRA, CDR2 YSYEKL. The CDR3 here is CASSQEGQYSGANVLTF. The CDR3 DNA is TGCGCCAGCAGCCAAGAGGGACAGTACTCTGGGGCCAACGTCCTGACTTTC.

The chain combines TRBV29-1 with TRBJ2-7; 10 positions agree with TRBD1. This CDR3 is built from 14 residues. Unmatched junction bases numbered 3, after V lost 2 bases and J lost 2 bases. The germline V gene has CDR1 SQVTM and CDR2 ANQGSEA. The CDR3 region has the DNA TGCAGCGTTGAAATGGGACAGGGGACCTACGAGCAGTACTTC. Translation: CSVEMGQGTYEQYF.